A single sample is the source of the 28 T cell receptor beta chains below, sequenced in a study of Graves' ophthalmopathy and Graves' hyperthyroidism (dated by TCRdb to the late 2010s). The reads were generated on an Illumina HiSeq 2000. For repertoire sequencing, the TCR beta CDR3 regions were amplified from RNA transcripts. A first-round RT-PCR used HTBI primers with the Qiagen OneStep RT-PCR kit, followed by a second-round multiplex PCR, size selection and purification. TCRdb passed the public sequencing reads through fastp at Q25 and MiXCR, retaining productive beta sequences. Identical CDR3 proteins give one entry, which carries the most common genes and DNA. The sample profile shows about 1.2 million distinct CDR3 sequences; about 35% of them were found once. Around 10% of the sample comes from the top ten. The material sequenced was peripheral blood or thyroid tissue (not recorded which). The source is an adult man with Graves' hyperthyroidism.

This clonotype has ten or more counts. The rearrangement joins TRBV20-1 to TRBJ2-7; D is possibly TRBD1 (6 bases). The germline CDR1 and CDR2 sequences are DFQATT and SNEGSKA (reference sequence). The CDR3 is made up of 14 amino acids. V was pared by 0 bases and J by 2 bases, with 11 bases between. CDR3 in DNA: TGCAGTGCTAGAGATCAGGGGAACACCTACGAGCAGTACTTC. It encodes CSARDQGNTYEQYF.

The chain is built from TRBV10-2 and TRBJ2-3; D ambiguous. The CDR3 contains 15 residues. V lost 4 bases and J lost 4, with 15 bases in between. CDR1 is WSHSY and CDR2 is SAAADI in the germline V gene. The CDR3 here is CASSVTSSGADTQYF. The CDR3 nucleotides are TGCGCCAGCAGTGTCACGTCCTCCGGCGCAGATACGCAGTATTTT.

A few counts support this clonotype. The chain employs TRBV15 and TRBJ2-2, with 7 bases aligning to TRBD1. The CDR3 extends over 17 amino acids. The trim removed 3 bases at V and 1 base at J, leaving 8 bases unmatched. Germline assignment: CDR1 LNHNV and CDR2 YYDKDF (reference sequence). The CDR3 sequence: CATSRATGTVNTGELFF. The CDR3 DNA reads as TGTGCCACCAGCAGGGCTACCGGGACAGTGAACACCGGGGAGCTGTTTTTT. The full variable domain, in which reference TRBV15 and TRBJ2-2 provide the parts outside the CDR3, is DAMVIQNPRYQVTQFGKPVTLSCSQTLNHNVMYWYQQKSSQAPKLLFHYYDKDFNNEADTPDNFQSRRPNTSFCFLDIRSPGLGDTAMYLCATSRATGTVNTGELFFGEGSRLTVL.

This clonotype was detected ten times or more. This chain connects TRBV19 to TRBJ1-5; a weak D match, TRBD1 (5 bases). The V and J ends lost 8 bases and 1 base respectively, with 15 bases between them. CDR3 length: 15 residues. Germline V CDR1 and CDR2: LNHDA, SQIVND (reference sequence). This CDR3 is CASSTPGESNQPQHF. Written as DNA, the CDR3 is TGTGCCAGTTCAACGCCGGGGGAGAGCAATCAGCCCCAGCATTTT.

The chain combines TRBV5-1 with TRBJ2-7, with TRBD1 identical over 8 bases. The trim removed 1 base at V and 7 bases at J, leaving 16 bases unmatched. The germline V gene has CDR1 SGHRS and CDR2 YFSETQ. This CDR3 comprises 17 residues. The CDR3 is CASSLRDRPGSTVEQYF. DNA for the CDR3: TGCGCCAGCAGCTTGCGGGACAGGCCGGGTTCTACGGTGGAGCAGTACTTC.

At least ten counts were recorded for this clonotype. This chain joins TRBV2 and TRBJ2-7, with 8 bases lining up with TRBD1. The CDR3 runs to 12 residues. Germline lookup yields CDR1 SNHLY and CDR2 FYNNEI. V lost 7 bases and J lost 6; bases outside the gene matches: 5. CDR3 in amino acids: CASITGGPEQYF. The CDR3 nucleotides read TGTGCCAGCATTACAGGGGGGCCCGAGCAGTACTTC.

This chain uses TRBV18 with TRBJ1-4; D is undetermined. Trimming took off 4 bases at V and 7 bases at J, with 10 bases between the two ends. Looked up from germline, CDR1 is KGHSH and CDR2 is LQKENI. There are 13 residues in the CDR3. This chain's CDR3 is CASSRSTVEKLFF. CDR3 nucleotides: TGTGCCAGCTCACGCTCGACGGTTGAAAAACTGTTTTTT.

The V and J genes are TRBV7-9 and TRBJ2-5, with TRBD2 matching 11 bases. The CDR3 sequence is 16 residues long. J lost 5 bases, V lost 4 bases, and 9 bases had no gene match. CDR1 is SEHNR and CDR2 is FQNEAQ in the germline V gene (reference sequence). The CDR3 spells CASSSDGSGGAETQYF. The CDR3 coding sequence is TGTGCCAGCAGCTCGGACGGTAGCGGGGGGGCCGAGACCCAGTACTTC.

This clonotype has only a few counts. A much larger clone is a single base away; this may be a read error. The conserved final phenylalanine or tryptophan is absent from the CDR3, which likely points to a read error. The V call is TRBV10-3, the J call TRBJ2-7; 13 nucleotides align to TRBD2. Germline V lookup: CDR1 ENHRY, CDR2 SYGVKD. This CDR3 is built from 15 residues. Unmatched junction bases numbered 4, after V lost 5 bases and J lost 3 bases. CDR3 sequence (DNA): TGTGCCATCAGTCCGGGACTAGCGGGAAGCTACGAGCAGTACTCC. This gives the protein CAISPGLAGSYEQYS.

This clonotype occurred a few times. This chain joins TRBV12-3 or TRBV12-4 and TRBJ1-1; TRBD1 aligns across 7 bases. Trimming removed 2 bases from V and 5 bases from J; junction bases left unmatched: 8. The CDR3 has 15 amino acids. The CDR3 DNA sequence: TGTGCCAGCAGTTTATTTCCAGGGGGAAGGACTGAAGCTTTCTTT. It translates to CASSLFPGGRTEAFF.

V gene TRBV11-2 combines with J gene TRBJ1-3, with D possibly being TRBD1 (6 bases). The V gene's germline CDR1 is SGHAT and CDR2 FQNNGV. The CDR3 loop spans 16 amino acids. The V and J ends lost 5 bases and 0 bases respectively, with 14 bases between them. CDR3 in amino acids: CASSTNRESSGNTIYF. CDR3 DNA: TGTGCCAGCAGCACCAACAGGGAGAGCTCTGGAAACACCATATATTTT.

The V gene is TRBV20-1, the J gene TRBJ2-7; TRBD2 is a possible D gene (7 bases). Trimming took off 5 bases at V and 6 bases at J, with 20 bases between the two ends. This CDR3 is 14 amino acids long. Germline V gives CDR1 DFQATT, CDR2 SNEGSKA (reference sequence). This CDR3 reads CSAPQWGGRTEQYF. The CDR3 coding sequence is TGCAGTGCTCCCCAATGGGGGGGGCGAACCGAGCAGTACTTC.

This chain uses TRBV12-3 or TRBV12-4 with TRBJ1-6; D is perhaps TRBD1 (5 bases). V dropped 7 bases and J dropped 9 bases, with 19 bases sitting between them. The CDR3 extends over 15 amino acids. CDR3 sequence: CASNAQGQLGSPLHF. The CDR3 DNA follows: TGTGCCAGCAATGCTCAGGGTCAGCTGGGTTCACCCCTCCACTTT.

A few counts support this clonotype. V is TRBV28 and J is TRBJ1-2, with 9 bases lining up with TRBD1. V shed 7 bases, J shed 8 bases, and the junction held 14 bases outside the gene matches. Germline CDR1 and CDR2: MDHEN and SYDVKM. The CDR3 is made up of 15 amino acids. CDR3 amino acids: CASTSSATGGQGYTF. Here the CDR3 DNA reads TGTGCCAGCACATCTTCCGCGACAGGGGGTCAAGGCTACACCTTC.

This sequence joins TRBV9 and TRBJ2-5, with 9 bases aligning to TRBD1. V dropped 4 bases and J dropped 5; count of bases not matched to a gene: 9. This CDR3 is built from 15 residues. CDR1 SGDLS and CDR2 YYNGEE come from the germline V gene. CDR3 in DNA: TGTGCCAGCAGCACCCGGACAGGGGCTGAGGAGACCCAGTACTTC. The encoded protein is CASSTRTGAEETQYF.

This clonotype occurred a few times. The V and J genes are TRBV19 and TRBJ1-1; tentatively, D is TRBD1 (6 bases). This CDR3 has 15 amino acids. Germline V lookup: CDR1 LNHDA, CDR2 SQIVND (reference sequence). V lost 8 bases and J lost 4, with 20 bases in between. The CDR3 spells CASQRQGRSLTEAFF. The CDR3 DNA reads TGTGCCAGTCAAAGGCAGGGGCGGTCACTCACTGAAGCTTTCTTT.

V and J are TRBV10-3 and TRBJ2-5; tentatively, D is TRBD2 (5 bases). Germline-derived CDR1 and CDR2 are ENHRY and SYGVKD. This CDR3 has 14 amino acids. V was cut by 11 bases and J by 0 bases, with 16 bases left in between. In DNA form, the CDR3 reads TGTGCCGCCGTTGGGTCGCGGGACCAAGAGACCCAGTACTTC. Protein product: CAAVGSRDQETQYF.

The chain employs TRBV28 and TRBJ1-5; D gene ambiguous. Germline V gene lookup returns CDR1 MDHEN and CDR2 SYDVKM. Trimming pared 2 bases from V and 0 bases from J, leaving 8 bases between. The CDR3 covers 15 residues. As DNA, the CDR3 is TGTGCCAGCAGTTTAGCAGAATATAGCAATCAGCCCCAGCATTTT. Translated, it gives CASSLAEYSNQPQHF.

This clonotype was detected ten times or more. The rearrangement uses TRBV20-1 and TRBJ2-5, with TRBD2 identical over 8 bases. CDR3 length: 16 residues. The junction had 12 bases not matched to a gene; V was cut back by 3 bases and J by 3 bases. Germline CDR1 and CDR2: DFQATT and SNEGSKA (reference sequence). CDR3 amino acids: CSASEDPGLGEETQYF. The CDR3 DNA reads as TGCAGTGCTAGTGAGGACCCGGGACTAGGAGAAGAGACCCAGTACTTC.

This clonotype was counted at least ten times. V gene TRBV7-2 combines with J gene TRBJ1-2, with 9 positions matching TRBD1. Germline-derived CDR1 and CDR2 are SGHTA and FQGNSA. Trimming at V came to 5 bases and at J to 6 bases, leaving 7 bases not matched to a gene. This CDR3 is 14 amino acids long. The CDR3 coding sequence is TGTGCCAGCAGCGACAGGGGGATCAGAAATGGCTACACCTTC. The encoded protein is CASSDRGIRNGYTF.

V usage is TRBV3-1 and J usage is TRBJ1-1, with TRBD1 as a possible D gene (5 bases). Germline assignment: CDR1 LGHDT and CDR2 YNNKEL (reference sequence). Trimming took 4 bases from V and 0 from J, leaving 12 bases between them. This CDR3 has 15 residues. CDR3 bases: TGTGCCAGCAGCCGAGGGGACGGACTGAACACTGAAGCTTTCTTT. Protein: CASSRGDGLNTEAFF.

The sample holds a few counts of this clonotype. Just one base apart from a much larger clone, this may be a read error. The genes are TRBV4-1 and TRBJ1-1; no clear D gene. The CDR3 sequence is 14 residues long. Looked up from germline, CDR1 is MGHRA and CDR2 is YSYEKL. V lost 4 bases and J 1 base, leaving 10 bases between the germline ends. CDR3 bases: TGCGCCAGCAGCCCAGATGCGAGGAACACTGAAGCTTTCTTT. Translation gives CASSPDARNTEAFF.

V gene TRBV29-1 combines with J gene TRBJ1-3; D unclear. Germline V gene lookup returns CDR1 SQVTM and CDR2 ANQGSEA. The V end was cut by 4 bases, the J end by 0 bases, with 10 bases between. This CDR3 is 14 amino acids long. In DNA form, the CDR3 reads TGCAGCGTTGGGCAGGACGACTCTGGAAACACCATATATTTT. Protein sequence: CSVGQDDSGNTIYF.

V and J are TRBV11-1 and TRBJ1-1, with D unresolved. CDR1 and CDR2 from the germline V gene are SGHAT and FQDESV (reference sequence). The V and J ends lost 4 bases and 3 bases respectively, with 12 bases between them. The CDR3 is made up of 14 amino acids. CDR3 DNA: TGTGCCAGCAGCTCTGTAGGGAGGTACACTGAAGCTTTCTTT. Amino acid sequence: CASSSVGRYTEAFF.

This clonotype was found once. The chain carries TRBV10-2 and TRBJ2-7, with D uncertain. Trimming left V 2 bases short and J 7 bases short, with 12 bases between. CDR3 length equals 13 residues. Germline CDR1 is WSHSY and CDR2 is SAAADI. CDR3 region: CASSEGPIDEQYF. DNA for the CDR3: TGCGCCAGCAGTGAGGGACCGATTGATGAGCAGTACTTC.

Ten or more counts support this clonotype. The V and J genes are TRBV2 and TRBJ2-2; 11 positions agree with TRBD1. The V segment lost 6 bases and the J segment 5 bases; nucleotides outside the gene matches: 5. From germline, CDR1 is SNHLY and CDR2 FYNNEI. This CDR3 has 15 residues. CDR3 coding DNA: TGTGCCAGCAGAGGGGGGACAGGGGGGACCGGGGAGCTGTTTTTT. As protein: CASRGGTGGTGELFF.

This clonotype was seen a handful of times. V is TRBV9 and J is TRBJ2-2; D is perhaps TRBD2 (5 bases). CDR3 length: 18 residues. Germline loops: CDR1 SGDLS, CDR2 YYNGEE. The germline V and J ends were trimmed by 2 bases and 1 base, with 18 bases remaining between them. The CDR3 nucleotides are TGTGCCAGCAGCGTCATCGTTGCGACCGGGAAGAACACCGGGGAGCTGTTTTTT. Its protein is CASSVIVATGKNTGELFF.

Written as DNA, the CDR3 is TGTGCCAGCAGCACGCAAGGTTATGGCGGACCCCTCCACTTT. This encodes CASSTQGYGGPLHF. The chain has TRBV7-2 and TRBJ1-6; D is uncertain. The germline CDR1 and CDR2 sequences are SGHTA and FQGNSA. The CDR3 is 14 amino acids. V was pared by 5 bases and J by 12 bases, with 17 bases between.